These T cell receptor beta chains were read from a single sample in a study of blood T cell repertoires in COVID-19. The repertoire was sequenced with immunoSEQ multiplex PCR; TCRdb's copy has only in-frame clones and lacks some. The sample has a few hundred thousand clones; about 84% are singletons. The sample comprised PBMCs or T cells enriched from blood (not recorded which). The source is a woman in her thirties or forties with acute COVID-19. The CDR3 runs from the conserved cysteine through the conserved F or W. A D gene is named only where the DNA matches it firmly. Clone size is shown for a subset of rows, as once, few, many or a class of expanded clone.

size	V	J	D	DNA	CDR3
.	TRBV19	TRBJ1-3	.	TGTGCCAGTCGTAGTTACAAGGGGTCTTCTGGAAACACCATATATTTT	CASRSYKGSSGNTIYF
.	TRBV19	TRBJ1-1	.	TGTGCCAGTAGTTTCTCGGGGGGCGTGGACACTGAAGCTTTCTTT	CASSFSGGVDTEAFF
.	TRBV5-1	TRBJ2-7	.	TGCGCCAGCAGCCTCAATCCGGGACGGGAGAACTACGAGCAGTACTTC	CASSLNPGRENYEQYF
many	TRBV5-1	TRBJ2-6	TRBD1	TGCGCCAGCAGCTGGACAGGGGGAGGTGGGGCCAACGTCCTGACTTTC	CASSWTGGGGANVLTF
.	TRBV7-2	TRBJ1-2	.	TGTGCCAGCAGCTTAGTAGTGTCAGGGGACGGCTACACCTTC	CASSLVVSGDGYTF
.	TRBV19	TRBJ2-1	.	TGTGCCAGTAGTATAGGGGAGATAGGAACGGCCGAGCAGTTCTTC	CASSIGEIGTAEQFF
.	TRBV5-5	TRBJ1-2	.	TGTGCCAGCAGCTTGTCGGCAGGGGACTATGGCTACACCTTC	CASSLSAGDYGYTF
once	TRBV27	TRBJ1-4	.	TGTGCCAGCAGTTGCCCAGCGGGGAGGGATGAAAAACTGTTTTTT	CASSCPAGRDEKLFF
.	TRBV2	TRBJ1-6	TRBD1	TGTGCCAGCAGTGGGACAGGGAGTAGTAATTCACCCCTCCACTTT	CASSGTGSSNSPLHF
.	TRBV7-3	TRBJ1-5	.	TGTGCCAGCAGCTTTGACAGGAATCAGCCCCAGCATTTT	CASSFDRNQPQHF
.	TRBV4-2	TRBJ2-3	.	TGTGCCAGCAGCCAAGCAGGGCTTGTGGCAGATACGCAGTATTTT	CASSQAGLVADTQYF
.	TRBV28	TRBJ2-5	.	TGTGCCACCCTACAAGAGACCCAGTACTTC	CATLQETQYF
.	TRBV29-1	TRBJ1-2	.	TGCAGCATATTGAGCGGCTCCTATGGCTACACCTTC	CSILSGSYGYTF
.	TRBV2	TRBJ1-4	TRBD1	TGTGCCAGCAGTGAGGGACAGGGGGCTGGAAAACTGTTTTTT	CASSEGQGAGKLFF
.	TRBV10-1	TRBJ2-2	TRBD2	TGCGCCAGCAGGCCTAGCGGGCCGAACACCGGGGAGCTGTTTTTT	CASRPSGPNTGELFF
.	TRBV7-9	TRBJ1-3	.	TGTGCCAGTGCGAGAAGCGGGCGGGGCCTTAGCTCTGGAAACACCATATATTTT	CASARSGRGLSSGNTIYF
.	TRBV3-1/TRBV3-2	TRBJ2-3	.	TGTGCCAGCCTATGTAGGGGGAAAGATACGCAGTATTTT	CASLCRGKDTQYF
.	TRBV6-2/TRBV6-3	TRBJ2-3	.	TGTGCCAGCAGTCTCGGGGACAAGATTACAGATACGCAGTATTTT	CASSLGDKITDTQYF
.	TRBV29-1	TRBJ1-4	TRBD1	TGCAGCGTTGTAGAACAGGGGGTTGAAAAACTGTTTTTT	CSVVEQGVEKLFF
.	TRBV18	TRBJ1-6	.	TGTGCCAGCTCACCACTTGACAGAAATTCACCCCTCCACTTT	CASSPLDRNSPLHF
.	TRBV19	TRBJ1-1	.	TGTGCCAGTAGTATTTTCGGTAGCGGGGGCGCAATGAACACTGAAGCTTTCTTT	CASSIFGSGGAMNTEAFF
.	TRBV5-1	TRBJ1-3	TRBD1	TGCGCCAGCAGCCTCACAGGGGGCGATGCCGGAAACACCATATATTTT	CASSLTGGDAGNTIYF
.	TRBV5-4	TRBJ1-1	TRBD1	TGTGCCAGCAGCGGCGGGACAGGGTTGTTCACTGAAGCTTTCTTT	CASSGGTGLFTEAFF
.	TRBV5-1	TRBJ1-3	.	TGCGCCAGCAGCTTGGGACAGGCTGGAAACACCATATATTTT	CASSLGQAGNTIYF
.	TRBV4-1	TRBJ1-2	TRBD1	TGCGCCAGCAGCCTGGGGACAGCCGCTGAAGGAGGCTACACCTTC	CASSLGTAAEGGYTF
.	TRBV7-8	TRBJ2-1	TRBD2	TGTGCCAGCAGCTTGACTAGCGGGAGTGCCTATGAGCAGTTCTTC	CASSLTSGSAYEQFF
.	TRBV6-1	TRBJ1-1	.	TGTGCCAGCAGTGACGCGTCAACCGACACTGAAGCTTTCTTT	CASSDASTDTEAFF
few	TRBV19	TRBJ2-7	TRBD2	TGTGCCAGTAGCCAACCGGGGGGGCGCTCCTACGAGCAGTACTTC	CASSQPGGRSYEQYF
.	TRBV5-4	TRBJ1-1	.	TGTGCCAGCAGCTTGATCTCGCGGAACACTGAAGCTTTCTTT	CASSLISRNTEAFF
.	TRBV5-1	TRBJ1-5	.	TGCGCCAGCAGAGATGGGGGGGCCTATGATCAGCCCCAGCATTTT	CASRDGGAYDQPQHF
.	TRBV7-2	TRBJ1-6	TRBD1	TGTGCCAGCAGCCTAATCCTTACAGGGGATAATTCACCCCTCCACTTT	CASSLILTGDNSPLHF
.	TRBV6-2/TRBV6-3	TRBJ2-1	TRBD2	TGTGCCAGCAGCCTCGCGGGGGGCGCGTACAATGAGCAGTTCTTC	CASSLAGGAYNEQFF
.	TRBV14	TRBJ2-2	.	TGTGCCAGCAGCAAGGTCCAAGCGGGCAGGGAGCTGTTTTTT	CASSKVQAGRELFF
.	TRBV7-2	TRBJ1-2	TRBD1	TGTGCCAGCAGCTCGGCCGGGACAGCCTATGGCTACACCTTC	CASSSAGTAYGYTF
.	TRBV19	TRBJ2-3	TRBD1	TGTGCCAGTAGTACCGGGACAGCCTTTAGCACAGATACGCAGTATTTT	CASSTGTAFSTDTQYF
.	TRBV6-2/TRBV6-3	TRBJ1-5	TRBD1	TGTGCCAGCAGTTACTCGAAGCAGGGGGTCGGCGGCAATCAGCCCCAGCATTTT	CASSYSKQGVGGNQPQHF
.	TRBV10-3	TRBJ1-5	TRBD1	TGTGCCATCAGTGGGGGACAGGGGGAGAATCAGCCCCAGCATTTT	CAISGGQGENQPQHF
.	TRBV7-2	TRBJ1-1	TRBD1	TGTGCCAGCAGCTTAGAGGGAGACAGGGGCACTGAAGCTTTCTTT	CASSLEGDRGTEAFF
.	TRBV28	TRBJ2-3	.	TGTGCCAGCAGTTTACCGAGGACTTCAATAGATACGCAGTATTTT	CASSLPRTSIDTQYF
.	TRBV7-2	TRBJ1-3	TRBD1	TGTGCCAGCAGCCCCTTCGGACAGGGGATTGGAAACACCATATATTTT	CASSPFGQGIGNTIYF
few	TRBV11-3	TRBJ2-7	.	TGTGCCAGCAGTCTTTCGGGGGAGGTCCACGAGCAGTACTTC	CASSLSGEVHEQYF
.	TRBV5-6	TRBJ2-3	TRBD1	TGTGCCAGCAGTCGGACAGGGGGTGAAGATACGCAGTATTTT	CASSRTGGEDTQYF
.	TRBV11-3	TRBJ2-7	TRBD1	TGTGCCAGCAGCCCGAGGGCCGGGACAGGGTACCACGAGCAGTACTTC	CASSPRAGTGYHEQYF
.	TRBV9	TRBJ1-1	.	TGTGCCAGCAGCGACCAAGCAAGGAACACTGAAGCTTTCTTT	CASSDQARNTEAFF
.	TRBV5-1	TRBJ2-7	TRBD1	TGCGCCAGCAGAATCGCCGGGACAGGGGTTTACGAGCAGTACTTC	CASRIAGTGVYEQYF
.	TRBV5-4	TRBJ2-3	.	TGTGCCAGCAGCCCTCCGGGGAGACCCACAGATACGCAGTATTTT	CASSPPGRPTDTQYF
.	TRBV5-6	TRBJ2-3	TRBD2	TGTGCCAGCAGCTTTCGGAGCGGGGTCGTCGGCGATACGCAGTATTTT	CASSFRSGVVGDTQYF
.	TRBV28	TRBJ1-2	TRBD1	TGTGCCAGCAGAGAACAGGGGTACTATGGCTACACCTTC	CASREQGYYGYTF
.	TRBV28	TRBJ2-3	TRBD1	TGTGCCAGCAGTTTCGGACAGGGCACAGATACGCAGTATTTT	CASSFGQGTDTQYF
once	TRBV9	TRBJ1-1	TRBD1	TGTGCCAGCAGCGTAGCGGAGGGGGCCCGGGGCACTGAAGCTTTCTTT	CASSVAEGARGTEAFF
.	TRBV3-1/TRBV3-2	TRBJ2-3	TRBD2	TGTGCCAGCAGCCAAGATGCAGCGGGAATAGATACGCAGTATTTT	CASSQDAAGIDTQYF
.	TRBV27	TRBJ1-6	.	TGTGCCAGCAGTCCCGGTTCCGGTAATTCACCCCTCCACTTT	CASSPGSGNSPLHF
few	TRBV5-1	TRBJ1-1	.	TGCGCCAGCAGACTAAACACTGAAGCTTTCTTT	CASRLNTEAFF
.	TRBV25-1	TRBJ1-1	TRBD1	TGTGCCAGCAGCCGGGACAGGAACACTGAAGCTTTCTTT	CASSRDRNTEAFF
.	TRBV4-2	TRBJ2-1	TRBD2	TGTGCCAGCAAGACTAGCGGGAGCACCTACAATGAGCAGTTCTTC	CASKTSGSTYNEQFF